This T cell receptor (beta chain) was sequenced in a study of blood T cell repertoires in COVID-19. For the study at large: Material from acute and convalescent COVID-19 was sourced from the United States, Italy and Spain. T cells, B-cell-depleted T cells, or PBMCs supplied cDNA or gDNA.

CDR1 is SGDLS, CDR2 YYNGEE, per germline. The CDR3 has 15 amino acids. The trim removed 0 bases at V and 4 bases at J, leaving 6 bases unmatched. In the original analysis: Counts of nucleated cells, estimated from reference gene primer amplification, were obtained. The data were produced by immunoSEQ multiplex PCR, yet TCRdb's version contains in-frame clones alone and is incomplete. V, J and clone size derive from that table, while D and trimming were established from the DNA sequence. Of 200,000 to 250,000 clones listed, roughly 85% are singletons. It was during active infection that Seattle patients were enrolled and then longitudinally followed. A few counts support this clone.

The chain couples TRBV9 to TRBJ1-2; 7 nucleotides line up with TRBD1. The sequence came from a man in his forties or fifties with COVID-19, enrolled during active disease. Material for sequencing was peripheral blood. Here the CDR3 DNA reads TGTGCCAGCAGCGTAGCACCGGGACAGTCCTATGGCTACACCTTC. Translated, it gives CASSVAPGQSYGYTF.